Presented here are 9 T cell receptor beta chains from one specimen sequenced in a study of T-cell memory formation after mild COVID-19. TCRdb called the 5' RACE reads again in MiXCR, with one record for every CDR3 protein. This table has hundreds of thousands of distinct CDR3 sequences, approximately 22% appearing once. The sequenced material came from PBMCs or a T cell subset sorted from them (not recorded which). Receptor source: a young man who had mild COVID-19 (a few samples of this study predate the infection). Cell type and time point are not known.

A few counts support this clonotype. The CDR3 sequence is CASSPGSSGSDTQYF. Written as DNA, the CDR3 is TGTGCCAGCAGTCCAGGATCTAGCGGCTCAGATACGCAGTATTTT. The rearrangement joins TRBV6-2 or TRBV6-3 to TRBJ2-3; 7 positions agree with TRBD2. CDR1 and CDR2 from the germline V gene are MNHEY and SVGEGT. There are 15 residues in the CDR3. V was pared by 5 bases and J by 4 bases, with 9 bases of the junction left unmatched.

The chain uses TRBV6-1 and TRBJ1-5; weak D call: TRBD1 (6 bases). The CDR3 sequence is 15 residues long. Germline lookup yields CDR1 MNHNS and CDR2 SASEGT. The ends were cut back, 7 bases at V and 1 base at J, with 14 bases in the middle. The CDR3: CASKRRGASNQPQHF. The DNA for the CDR3 is TGTGCCAGCAAAAGGCGGGGGGCAAGCAATCAGCCCCAGCATTTT.

The chain carries TRBV2 and TRBJ2-1, with 9 bases aligning to TRBD1. Germline V gives CDR1 SNHLY, CDR2 FYNNEI. This CDR3 has 15 residues. V shed 6 bases and J 1 base; nucleotides not matched to a gene: 4. The CDR3: CASRVDRGSYNEQFF. The CDR3 nucleotides read TGTGCCAGCAGGGTGGACAGGGGATCCTACAATGAGCAGTTCTTC.

At least ten counts were recorded for this clonotype. The chain links TRBV27 to TRBJ1-2, with D perhaps matching TRBD1 (5 bases). Germline V gene sequence: CDR1 MNHEY, CDR2 SMNVEV (reference sequence). The CDR3 extends over 14 amino acids. The V gene lost 0 bases and the J gene lost 4 bases, with 9 bases spanning the gap. The CDR3 DNA reads as TGTGCCAGCAGTTTATCGGGGGAAAGCTATGGCTACACCTTC. Translating it yields CASSLSGESYGYTF.

J is TRBJ1-3 and V is TRBV6-5; unclear D gene. This CDR3 spans 17 amino acids. Trimming pared 2 bases from V and 0 bases from J, leaving 14 bases between. Germline lookup yields CDR1 MNHEY and CDR2 SVGAGI. DNA of the CDR3: TGTGCCAGCAGTTACGGTCGAGCAGGAAGCTCTGGAAACACCATATATTTT. It codes for CASSYGRAGSSGNTIYF.

A few counts support this clonotype. The V gene is TRBV9, the J gene TRBJ2-1; TRBD2 matches at 9 bases. Germline assignment: CDR1 SGDLS and CDR2 YYNGEE. The CDR3 loop spans 16 amino acids. V lost 4 bases and J lost 5; bases outside the gene matches: 10. CDR3 loop: CASSPPGLAPNNEQFF. For the CDR3, the DNA is TGTGCCAGCAGCCCCCCCGGACTAGCGCCTAACAATGAGCAGTTCTTC.

This chain connects TRBV18 to TRBJ1-6; 7 bases align to TRBD1. This CDR3 is 14 amino acids long. Germline V gives CDR1 KGHSH, CDR2 LQKENI. V shed 3 bases, J shed 9 bases, and the junction held 5 bases outside the gene matches. CDR3 DNA: TGTGCCAGCTCACCGGAACAGGGGTCTTCACCCCTCCACTTT. This translates into CASSPEQGSSPLHF.

The V call is TRBV5-6, the J call TRBJ2-5, with D perhaps TRBD1 or TRBD2 (5 bases each). Germline CDR1 SGHDT, CDR2 YYEEEE. This CDR3 region has 13 residues. V shed 2 bases and J shed 4 bases, with 9 bases lying between them. This CDR3 reads CASSLRDGETQYF. In DNA form, the CDR3 reads TGTGCCAGCAGCTTACGGGACGGAGAGACCCAGTACTTC.

J is TRBJ2-3 and V is TRBV7-2; 10 bases are a match to TRBD1. This CDR3 comprises 16 residues. V dropped 3 bases and J dropped 5; count of bases not matched to a gene: 8. Germline CDR1 and CDR2: SGHTA and FQGNSA. DNA for the CDR3: TGTGCCAGCAGCTTCACCGGGACAGGGGAAGTAGATACGCAGTATTTT. This codes for CASSFTGTGEVDTQYF.